These T cell receptor beta chains were read from a single sample in a study of blood T cell repertoires in COVID-19. The data were produced by immunoSEQ multiplex PCR, yet TCRdb's version contains in-frame clones alone and is incomplete. Of 180,000 or so clones in the sample, 80% to 90% are singletons; the top ten hold 3.6%. Sequencing was done on a sample of PBMCs or T cells enriched from blood (not recorded which). These receptors came from a woman aged 45-65 years in a cohort exposed to, infected with or recovered from COVID-19 (not recorded which). The CDR3 runs from the conserved cysteine through the conserved F or W. D genes are given only for firm matches. Expanded clones get a size class; other rows say once, few or many, or leave the size out.

J gene: TRBJ2-1
clone size: NA
V gene: TRBV6-1
D gene: TRBD2
CDR3 DNA: TGTGCCAGCAGTGAACTAGCGGAGGTCAGTGAGCAGTTCTTC
CDR3 protein: CASSELAEVSEQFF

J gene: TRBJ2-4
clone size: NA
V gene: TRBV7-2
D gene: TRBD2
CDR3 DNA: TGTGCCAAACTAGCGCCATGGGAAAACATTCAGTACTTC
CDR3 protein: CAKLAPWENIQYF

J gene: TRBJ2-7
clone size: NA
V gene: TRBV7-2
D gene: TRBD2
CDR3 DNA: TGTGCCAGCAGCCCTAATCGCAGCGGGGGGGCGAAAGAGCAGTACTTC
CDR3 protein: CASSPNRSGGAKEQYF

J gene: TRBJ2-3
clone size: NA
V gene: TRBV4-2
D gene: TRBD2
CDR3 DNA: TGTGCCAGCAGCCCTAGGGAACTAGCGGGATTGGGCACAGATACGCAGTATTTT
CDR3 protein: CASSPRELAGLGTDTQYF

J gene: TRBJ2-5
clone size: NA
V gene: TRBV7-2
D gene: NA
CDR3 DNA: TGTGCCAGCAGTTTGGTCGCCAGGGGAGAGACCCAGTACTTC
CDR3 protein: CASSLVARGETQYF

J gene: TRBJ2-4
clone size: few
V gene: TRBV4-2
D gene: NA
CDR3 DNA: TGTGCCAGCAGCTCGACTAGACGCATTCAGTACTTC
CDR3 protein: CASSSTRRIQYF

J gene: TRBJ2-1
clone size: NA
V gene: TRBV7-9
D gene: TRBD1
CDR3 DNA: TGTGCCAGCAGCGCCAGGGGGTCCTACAATGAGCAGTTCTTC
CDR3 protein: CASSARGSYNEQFF

J gene: TRBJ1-5
clone size: NA
V gene: TRBV6-5
D gene: TRBD1
CDR3 DNA: TGTGCCAGCAGACGGACAGGTAGCAATCAGCCCCAGCATTTT
CDR3 protein: CASRRTGSNQPQHF

J gene: TRBJ1-5
clone size: NA
V gene: TRBV6-6
D gene: TRBD1
CDR3 DNA: TGTGCCAGCAGTCTTCTCGGACAGGGTGACAATCAGCCCCAGCATTTT
CDR3 protein: CASSLLGQGDNQPQHF

J gene: TRBJ2-7
clone size: NA
V gene: TRBV5-6
D gene: NA
CDR3 DNA: TGTGCCAGCAGGATCAACGGGGGAACCTACGAGCAGTACTTC
CDR3 protein: CASRINGGTYEQYF

J gene: TRBJ1-2
clone size: NA
V gene: TRBV18
D gene: TRBD1
CDR3 DNA: TGTGCCAGCTCACCACCGAACGCTAGGACAGGCTTCTATGGCTACACCTTC
CDR3 protein: CASSPPNARTGFYGYTF

J gene: TRBJ2-7
clone size: NA
V gene: TRBV7-8
D gene: NA
CDR3 DNA: TGTGCCAGCAGCTTTCCTCCCTACGAGCAGTACTTC
CDR3 protein: CASSFPPYEQYF

J gene: TRBJ1-1
clone size: once
V gene: TRBV28
D gene: TRBD1
CDR3 DNA: TGTGCCAGCAGTTCACCGACAGGGTCCCGCTGGTCTACTGAAGCTTTCTTT
CDR3 protein: CASSSPTGSRWSTEAFF

J gene: TRBJ1-1
clone size: few
V gene: TRBV19
D gene: NA
CDR3 DNA: TGTGCCAGTAGTACAACTATGAACACTGAAGCTTTCTTT
CDR3 protein: CASSTTMNTEAFF

J gene: TRBJ1-1
clone size: NA
V gene: TRBV7-6
D gene: NA
CDR3 DNA: TGTGCCAGCAGCTTAGTTAGGGGGACTGAAGCTTTCTTT
CDR3 protein: CASSLVRGTEAFF

J gene: TRBJ1-6
clone size: few
V gene: TRBV28
D gene: TRBD1
CDR3 DNA: TGTGCCAGCAGTTTGCGGACAGGACGTAATAATTCACCCCTCCACTTT
CDR3 protein: CASSLRTGRNNSPLHF

J gene: TRBJ1-3
clone size: NA
V gene: TRBV6-1
D gene: NA
CDR3 DNA: TGTGCCAGCAGTGAAGGTGGGAGGACCATATATTTT
CDR3 protein: CASSEGGRTIYF

J gene: TRBJ1-5
clone size: NA
V gene: TRBV28
D gene: NA
CDR3 DNA: TGTGCCAGCAGGGCCACAGTGAGGGGGAATCAGCCCCAGCATTTT
CDR3 protein: CASRATVRGNQPQHF

J gene: TRBJ1-4
clone size: NA
V gene: TRBV30
D gene: NA
CDR3 DNA: TGTGCCTGGAGTGTACGGAGATCTAGTGAAAAACTGTTTTTT
CDR3 protein: CAWSVRRSSEKLFF

J gene: TRBJ1-5
clone size: NA
V gene: TRBV5-1
D gene: NA
CDR3 DNA: TGCGCCAGCAGTTTGGACGGAGAGCAGCCCCAGCATTTT
CDR3 protein: CASSLDGEQPQHF

J gene: TRBJ2-2
clone size: NA
V gene: TRBV7-2
D gene: NA
CDR3 DNA: TGTGCCAGCAGCTTATTCTCCGGGGAGCTGTTTTTT
CDR3 protein: CASSLFSGELFF

J gene: TRBJ2-5
clone size: NA
V gene: TRBV6-2/TRBV6-3
D gene: TRBD1
CDR3 DNA: TGTGCCAGCAGTGCAGAGACAGGGTTGACGGAGACCCAGTACTTC
CDR3 protein: CASSAETGLTETQYF

J gene: TRBJ2-2
clone size: NA
V gene: TRBV28
D gene: TRBD2
CDR3 DNA: TGTGCCAGTCGGGAGGCGGCCACCGGGGAGCTGTTTTTT
CDR3 protein: CASREAATGELFF

J gene: TRBJ1-6
clone size: NA
V gene: TRBV28
D gene: NA
CDR3 DNA: TGTGCCAGCAGTTTAGGTTCAGGCTACCGGTCACCCCTCCACTTT
CDR3 protein: CASSLGSGYRSPLHF

J gene: TRBJ1-5
clone size: NA
V gene: TRBV21-1
D gene: NA
CDR3 DNA: TGTGCCAGCAGCAAAGGGGAGGTGCGGCAGCCCCAGCATTTT
CDR3 protein: CASSKGEVRQPQHF

J gene: TRBJ1-6
clone size: once
V gene: TRBV14
D gene: TRBD1
CDR3 DNA: TGTGCCAGCAGCCCGATTGGACAGGGTGAATATTCACCCCTCCACTTT
CDR3 protein: CASSPIGQGEYSPLHF

J gene: TRBJ2-5
clone size: NA
V gene: TRBV20-1
D gene: NA
CDR3 DNA: TGCAGTGCTTCACAAGAGACCCAGTACTTC
CDR3 protein: CSASQETQYF

J gene: TRBJ2-7
clone size: NA
V gene: TRBV19
D gene: TRBD1
CDR3 DNA: TGTGCCACAGGGACAGGGGCCTACGAGCAGTACTTC
CDR3 protein: CATGTGAYEQYF

J gene: TRBJ2-5
clone size: many
V gene: TRBV27
D gene: NA
CDR3 DNA: TGTGCCAGCAGTTTAACTCCCGGGAGACAGCAACAGTACTTC
CDR3 protein: CASSLTPGRQQQYF

J gene: TRBJ2-1
clone size: NA
V gene: TRBV5-1
D gene: TRBD2
CDR3 DNA: TGCGCCAGCAGCTCAGAGGGACTAGCGGGAGGTCGGAATGAGCAGTTCTTC
CDR3 protein: CASSSEGLAGGRNEQFF

J gene: TRBJ1-2
clone size: NA
V gene: TRBV20-1
D gene: NA
CDR3 DNA: TGCAGTGCCCCGTCCCTGGGCTACACCTTC
CDR3 protein: CSAPSLGYTF

J gene: TRBJ1-5
clone size: NA
V gene: TRBV2
D gene: NA
CDR3 DNA: TGTGCCAGCAGTGAAACAGGGCGCAATCAGCCCCAGCATTTT
CDR3 protein: CASSETGRNQPQHF

J gene: TRBJ2-7
clone size: NA
V gene: TRBV5-1
D gene: NA
CDR3 DNA: TGCGCCAGCAGCCCTACGCCATCGACTACAATTTTAAACGAGCAGTACTTC
CDR3 protein: CASSPTPSTTILNEQYF

J gene: TRBJ1-5
clone size: NA
V gene: TRBV28
D gene: NA
CDR3 DNA: TGTGCCAGCAGCACGGAGTATAGCAATCAGCCCCAGCATTTT
CDR3 protein: CASSTEYSNQPQHF

J gene: TRBJ1-2
clone size: few
V gene: TRBV7-2
D gene: TRBD1
CDR3 DNA: TGTGCCAGCAGCTTAGACAGGGGGGGCTATGGCTACACCTTC
CDR3 protein: CASSLDRGGYGYTF